Here is one T cell receptor (beta chain) with its context. What it binds is unknown. The treatment here: around 19 received Ad26.COV2.S at low or high dose, single or two shots; about 5 received placebo; per-sample allocation not given. Day 63 after the first injection of vaccine or placebo was the sampling time. Expressing Wuhan-strain SARS-CoV-2 spike, an Ad26 vector served as the vaccine. This sample is drawn from a study of Ad26.COV2.S vaccination and SARS-CoV-2 variants. Study-level information: Recipients of Ad26.COV2.S got it intramuscularly, once or twice 56 days apart.

The trim removed 5 bases at V and 4 bases at J, leaving 13 bases unmatched. The CDR3 length is 17 residues. Germline V lookup: CDR1 MDHEN, CDR2 SYDVKM. The protocol was immunoSEQ multiplex PCR, while the TCRdb copy is restricted to in-frame clones and leaves out a portion. The table records roughly 300,000 clones, 86% of them present only once. Study-level findings and limits: An underestimation of total T cell responses may have resulted from the TCR breadth and depth analyses.

The specimen comprised peripheral blood, sampled in a trial of Ad26.COV2.S vaccine versus placebo. This TCR was recovered from a person between 18 and 60 years old who received the Ad26.COV2.S COVID-19 vaccine or a placebo. The chain combines TRBV28 with TRBJ1-2, with 10 bases that match TRBD1. This CDR3 reads CASSPAATGGLGYGYTF. In DNA form, the CDR3 reads TGTGCCAGCAGTCCCGCCGCGACAGGGGGCTTAGGCTATGGCTACACCTTC.